The 26 T cell receptor beta chains below were found in one sample sequenced in a study of cytotoxic CD8 clonotypes in ibrutinib-treated CLL. Libraries were prepared by immunoSEQ multiplex PCR; TCRdb keeps only in-frame clonotypes and omits some of them. The sample comprises 110,000 to 150,000 clones, about 76% of which are singletons, and about 5% rests with the top ten. Sample: PBMCs, taken after 24 months of ibrutinib treatment. These receptors all stem from a human donor with chronic lymphocytic leukemia.

The chain links TRBV7-3 to TRBJ1-1; D perhaps matches TRBD1 (6 bases). V shed 3 bases and J shed 4 bases, with 15 bases lying between them. The CDR3 is made up of 15 amino acids. Germline V gene sequence: CDR1 SGHTA, CDR2 FQGTGA. The chain's CDR3 is CASSFGVQGRTEAFF. CDR3 nucleotide sequence: TGTGCCAGCAGCTTCGGCGTACAGGGTCGCACTGAAGCTTTCTTT.

This CDR3 reads CASSAFGDPTDTQYF. The CDR3 coding sequence is TGTGCCAGCAGTGCGTTCGGGGATCCCACAGATACGCAGTATTTT. The rearrangement links TRBV6-1 to TRBJ2-3; tentatively, D is TRBD2 (5 bases). Germline V lookup: CDR1 MNHNS, CDR2 SASEGT. The CDR3 spans 15 residues. The germline V and J ends were trimmed by 4 bases and 2 bases, with 13 bases remaining between them.

The chain has TRBV7-5 and TRBJ1-4. TRBV7-5 is termed a pseudogene. The CDR3 loop spans 13 amino acids. The CDR3 here is CGPPRGPGGELFF. CDR3 DNA sequence: TGTGGCCCACCCCGGGGCCCCGGGGGGGAACTGTTTTTT.

The chain recombines TRBV18 with TRBJ2-6, with 10 bases lining up with TRBD1. This CDR3 has 17 residues. Germline V gives CDR1 KGHSH, CDR2 LQKENI. With V trimmed by 3 bases and J by 0 bases, 2 bases remained unmatched. CDR3 residues: CASSPGQGGSGANVLTF. In DNA, the CDR3 is TGTGCCAGCTCACCCGGACAGGGGGGCTCTGGGGCCAACGTCCTGACTTTC.

This clone was seen at least ten times. The V and J genes are TRBV19 and TRBJ2-7, with D perhaps TRBD2 (6 bases). Trimming stripped 4 bases from V and 1 base from J, with 11 bases between. CDR1 LNHDA and CDR2 SQIVND come from the germline V gene (reference sequence). The CDR3 extends over 14 amino acids. The CDR3 protein is CASSTPGLSYEQYF. Here the CDR3 DNA reads TGTGCCAGTAGTACCCCGGGACTTTCCTACGAGCAGTACTTC.

V usage is TRBV18 and J usage is TRBJ2-7; D possibly matches TRBD1 or TRBD2 (5 bases each). Germline V lookup: CDR1 KGHSH, CDR2 LQKENI. The CDR3 runs 15 residues. V was clipped by 2 bases and J by 0 bases, with 11 bases between them. The CDR3 loop reads CASSPGGWGSYEQYF. The CDR3 coding sequence is TGTGCCAGCTCACCAGGGGGTTGGGGCTCCTACGAGCAGTACTTC.

V and J are TRBV28 and TRBJ1-2; D ambiguous. Germline values: CDR1 MDHEN, CDR2 SYDVKM. This CDR3 is 15 amino acids long. Trimming shortened V by 3 bases and J by 4 bases, and 15 bases separated the two germline ends. CDR3: CASSLVTLTLYGYTF. DNA for the CDR3: TGTGCCAGCAGTTTGGTGACATTGACCCTCTATGGCTACACCTTC.

The J gene is TRBJ2-2, the V gene TRBV11-2; no reliable D call. Deletions cut 5 bases from V and 3 bases from J, with 10 bases between. Germline loops: CDR1 SGHAT, CDR2 FQNNGV. The CDR3 is 14 amino acids. The CDR3 spells CASSQGPYTGELFF. As DNA, the CDR3 is TGTGCCAGCAGCCAAGGGCCTTACACCGGGGAGCTGTTTTTT.

The V and J genes are TRBV5-1 and TRBJ2-4; the D gene is possibly TRBD2 (5 bases). Per the germline V gene, CDR1 is SGHRS and CDR2 is YFSETQ. Trimming removed 3 bases at V and 9 bases at J, with 10 bases between. CDR3 length: 12 residues. CDR3 nucleotides: TGCGCCAGCAGCTCTGGACGGGGCATTCAGTACTTC. It codes for CASSSGRGIQYF.

The genes are TRBV20-1 and TRBJ1-2; D is undetermined. The CDR3 is 11 amino acids. Looked up from germline, CDR1 is DFQATT and CDR2 is SNEGSKA (reference sequence). V lost 6 bases, J lost 7 bases, and 12 bases lay in between. CDR3 nucleotides: TGCAGTGCCCCGTCCTGGACTGGCTACACCTTC. Translation gives CSAPSWTGYTF.

Details on this clone: A junction end diverges from the germline sequence, so it may reflect a read error. The genes are TRBV18 and TRBJ2-1, with unresolved D. The CDR3 totals 13 residues. Per the germline V gene, CDR1 is KGHSH and CDR2 is LQKENI. The CDR3 region has the DNA TGTGCCAGCTCGCCACCCATCGCCCAGGAGCAGTTCTTC. Residues: CASSPPIAQEQFF.

This chain connects TRBV7-7 to TRBJ2-7; 10 positions match TRBD1. Germline V lookup: CDR1 SSHAT, CDR2 FNYEAQ (reference sequence). V dropped 5 bases and J dropped 3; count of bases not matched to a gene: 7. This CDR3 contains 15 residues. The CDR3 loop reads CASSPGQGVGYEQYF. The CDR3 nucleotides read TGTGCCAGCAGCCCCGGACAGGGGGTCGGCTACGAGCAGTACTTC.

The V gene is TRBV7-6, the J gene TRBJ1-5, with unresolved D. CDR1 and CDR2 from the germline V gene are SGHVS and FNYEAQ. The CDR3 is made up of 11 amino acids. The V and J ends lost 9 bases and 6 bases respectively, with 9 bases between them. In DNA form, the CDR3 reads TGTGCCAGAGGGTTTGGTCAGCCCCAGCATTTT. Its translation: CARGFGQPQHF.

The gene calls are TRBV10-3 and TRBJ1-6; 7 positions agree with TRBD1. The CDR3 totals 14 residues. Looked up from germline, CDR1 is ENHRY and CDR2 is SYGVKD. V gave up 6 bases and J gave up 5 bases; unmatched junction bases: 4. The CDR3 spells CAIRPGQHNSPLHF. DNA of the CDR3: TGTGCCATCAGGCCGGGACAGCATAATTCACCCCTCCACTTT.

The chain uses TRBV7-2 and TRBJ2-5, with TRBD1 matching 8 bases. Gene TRBJ2-7 matches the end of the DNA better, so the J call may be wrong. The CDR3 length is 13 residues. Germline V gene lookup returns CDR1 SGHTA and CDR2 FQGNSA. The CDR3: CASSPTGAYEQYF. The DNA for the CDR3 is TGTGCCAGCAGCCCGACAGGGGCCTACGAGCAGTACTTC.

This sequence joins TRBV4-3 and TRBJ2-5; D call uncertain. Germline V gene lookup returns CDR1 LGHNA and CDR2 YSLEER. This CDR3 contains 15 residues. The V gene lost 0 bases and the J gene lost 1 base, with 9 bases spanning the gap. The CDR3 protein is CASSQEVWPQETQYF. The CDR3 DNA is TGCGCCAGCAGCCAAGAGGTCTGGCCCCAAGAGACCCAGTACTTC.

The chain combines TRBV28 with TRBJ2-4, with D possibly being TRBD2 (7 bases). Trimming took off 3 bases at V and 7 bases at J, with 13 bases between the two ends. The CDR3 totals 14 residues. Germline V gene lookup returns CDR1 MDHEN and CDR2 SYDVKM. The CDR3, as DNA: TGTGCCAGCAGTTTCTGGGGGGGCGGGAACATTCAGTACTTC. Protein product: CASSFWGGGNIQYF.

CDR3 sequence (DNA): TGTGCCAGCAGTGAGGAGGTACGGGCAAACACCGGGGAGCTGTTTTTT. Residues: CASSEEVRANTGELFF. The chain is built from TRBV2 and TRBJ2-2, with D possibly TRBD2 on 5 matching bases. This CDR3 is built from 16 residues. Germline CDR1 is SNHLY and CDR2 is FYNNEI. Trimming took 3 bases from V and 2 from J, leaving 13 bases between them.

The V gene is TRBV6-6, the J gene TRBJ1-1; D might be TRBD1 (6 bases). The CDR3 has 12 amino acids. Germline CDR1 is MNHNY and CDR2 is SVGAGI (reference sequence). Trimming cost V 2 bases and J 7 bases, with 8 bases left between them. The CDR3 DNA reads as TGTGCCAGCAGTTACCGACAGGTTGAAGCTTTCTTT. Translated, it gives CASSYRQVEAFF.

This sequence joins TRBV5-1 and TRBJ2-1; the match to TRBD2 covers 12 bases. Germline CDR1 and CDR2: SGHRS and YFSETQ. The CDR3 totals 19 residues. V was clipped by 4 bases and J by 1 base; unmatched bases: 12. DNA of the CDR3: TGCGCCAGCAGCCGAAAGGTGACTAGCGGGAGAGGATCCTACAATGAGCAGTTCTTC. Encoded protein: CASSRKVTSGRGSYNEQFF. The full variable domain, completed using reference TRBV5-1 and TRBJ2-1, is KAGVTQTPRYLIKTRGQQVTLSCSPISGHRSVSWYQQTPGQGLQFLFEYFSETQRNKGNFPGRFSGRQFSNSRSEMNVSTLELGDSALYLCASSRKVTSGRGSYNEQFFGPGTRLTVL.

The chain links TRBV12-5 to TRBJ2-7; 8 nucleotides line up with TRBD2. Per the germline V gene, CDR1 is LGHNT and CDR2 is FRNRAP. V was pared by 5 bases and J by 6 bases, with 6 bases of the junction left unmatched. The CDR3 length is 13 residues. CDR3 residues: CASGLSGAREQYF. CDR3 in DNA: TGTGCTAGTGGTCTTAGCGGGGCACGCGAGCAGTACTTC.

The chain links TRBV9 to TRBJ2-5, with D possibly matching TRBD2 (6 bases). The CDR3 runs 16 residues. The V gene lost 4 bases and the J gene lost 2 bases, with 18 bases spanning the gap. Per the germline V gene, CDR1 is SGDLS and CDR2 is YYNGEE. The CDR3 DNA reads as TGTGCCAGCAGCTCCCTTGGGGCTAGCGTACAAGAGACCCAGTACTTC. Translating it yields CASSSLGASVQETQYF.

The CDR3 DNA reads TGTGCCAGCAGCTTAAGGGGACCCCAGGGCGGTTCACCCCTCCACTTT. Amino acid sequence: CASSLRGPQGGSPLHF. V usage is TRBV7-3 and J usage is TRBJ1-6, with D maybe TRBD1 (5 bases). Trimming cost V 1 base and J 9 bases, with 16 bases left between them. Germline values: CDR1 SGHTA, CDR2 FQGTGA. The CDR3 extends over 16 amino acids.

The V and J genes are TRBV7-2 and TRBJ2-1; either TRBD1 or TRBD2 may supply D (5 bases each). V was pared by 5 bases and J by 1 base, with 15 bases between. In germline, CDR1 is SGHTA, CDR2 FQGNSA. The CDR3 covers 16 residues. The CDR3 spells CASSPGALGSYNEQFF. In DNA, the CDR3 is TGTGCCAGCAGCCCCGGGGCCCTGGGATCCTACAATGAGCAGTTCTTC.

This clone was recorded many times. The J gene is TRBJ2-7, the V gene TRBV7-9, with TRBD2 matching 7 bases. The junction had 3 bases not matched to a gene; V was cut back by 4 bases and J by 0 bases. CDR1 and CDR2 from the germline V gene are SEHNR and FQNEAQ (reference sequence). The CDR3 spans 14 residues. For the CDR3, the DNA is TGTGCCAGCAGCTGGGGGGGAAGCTCCTACGAGCAGTACTTC. It translates to CASSWGGSSYEQYF.

V gene TRBV29-1 combines with J gene TRBJ1-2, with 8 bases fitting TRBD1. V gave up 4 bases and J gave up 8 bases; unmatched junction bases: 9. The CDR3 loop spans 13 amino acids. Germline CDR1 SQVTM, CDR2 ANQGSEA. The CDR3: CSVGTGPSRGYTF. CDR3 DNA: TGCAGCGTTGGGACAGGGCCCTCAAGGGGCTACACCTTC.